This T cell receptor beta chain was captured in a study of T cell repertoires in cytomegalovirus infection. Study-wide points: Cumulated frequencies of public TCR beta families served to identify carriers of CMV plus the relevant HLA.

This clonotype was found many times. Its antigen remains unidentified. Each CDR3 protein gets one entry after TCRdb re-called the reads with MiXCR. The sample yields over 85,000 distinct CDR3 sequences, about 17% seen once. Specimen: PBMCs. This receptor was obtained from a human donor in good health (CMV status not recorded). Some clones in this sample may be carry-over from other donors' samples.

DNA for the CDR3: TGTGCCAGCAGTCAGGGGACAGGGATGGATACGCAGTATTTT. It codes for CASSQGTGMDTQYF. The chain joins TRBV7-2 to TRBJ2-3; 9 bases fit TRBD1. Germline CDR1 and CDR2: SGHTA and FQGNSA. The CDR3 consists of 14 residues. Trimming took 6 bases from V and 6 from J; bases not matched to a gene: 7.